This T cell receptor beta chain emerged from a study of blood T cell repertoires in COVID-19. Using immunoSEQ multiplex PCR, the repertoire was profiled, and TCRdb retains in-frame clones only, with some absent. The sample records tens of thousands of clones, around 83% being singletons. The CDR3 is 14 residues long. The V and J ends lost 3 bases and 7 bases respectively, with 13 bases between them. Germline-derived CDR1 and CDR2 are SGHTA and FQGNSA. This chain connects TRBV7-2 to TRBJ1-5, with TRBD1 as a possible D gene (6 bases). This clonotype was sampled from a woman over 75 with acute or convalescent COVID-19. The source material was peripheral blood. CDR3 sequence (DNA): TGTGCCAGCAGCTTGACACAGGGCACCCAGCCCCAGCATTTT. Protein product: CASSLTQGTQPQHF. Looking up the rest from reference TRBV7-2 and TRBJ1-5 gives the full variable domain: GAGVSQSPSNKVTEKGKDVELRCDPISGHTALYWYRQSLGQGLEFLIYFQGNSAPDKSGLPSDRFSAERTGGSVSTLTIQRTQQEDSAVYLCASSLTQGTQPQHFGDGTRLSIL.